The 32 T cell receptor beta chains presented below share a single source sample, sequenced in a study of T cell changes during pregnancy in multiple sclerosis. Generated by immunoSEQ multiplex PCR, the TCRdb table keeps only in-frame clones and is missing some. The sample records about 59,000 clones, around 95% being singletons. This sample comprised CD4+ T cells from peripheral blood mononuclear cells, obtained before pregnancy. These receptors originate from a female donor with multiple sclerosis, enrolled in a pregnancy study.

This chain connects TRBV6-6 to TRBJ2-2; D gene unclear. CDR1 is MNHNY and CDR2 is SVGAGI in the germline V gene (reference sequence). The CDR3 consists of 13 residues. Trimming left V 7 bases short and J 5 bases short, with 11 bases between. The CDR3 bases are TGTGCCAGCACCTCGACTGGGACCGGGGAGCTGTTTTTT. Translation gives CASTSTGTGELFF.

The chain joins TRBV7-2 to TRBJ1-4; D is possibly TRBD1 (5 bases). Germline loops: CDR1 SGHTA, CDR2 FQGNSA. Between the trimmed V and J ends, which lost 4 bases and 8 bases, there was a span of 14 bases. CDR3 length equals 14 residues. DNA of the CDR3: TGTGCCAGCAGCTCGGACAACAAGGGGGAAAAACTGTTTTTT. Translating it yields CASSSDNKGEKLFF.

The V and J genes are TRBV9 and TRBJ2-1; TRBD2 aligns across 9 bases. Germline V gene lookup returns CDR1 SGDLS and CDR2 YYNGEE. The CDR3 totals 15 residues. V gave up 4 bases and J gave up 8 bases; unmatched junction bases: 10. The CDR3 sequence is CASSPRVAGEHEQFF. Written as DNA, the CDR3 is TGTGCCAGCAGCCCTCGGGTAGCGGGAGAGCATGAGCAGTTCTTC.

This rearrangement joins TRBV7-2 to TRBJ2-3; 7 nucleotides line up with TRBD1. CDR3 length: 16 amino acids. Germline-derived CDR1 and CDR2 are SGHTA and FQGNSA. The J segment lost 1 base and the V segment lost 5 bases, leaving 9 bases of the junction unmatched. The CDR3 reads CASSPQTGLRTDTQYF. CDR3 DNA sequence: TGTGCCAGCAGCCCCCAGACAGGGCTTCGCACAGATACGCAGTATTTT.

The genes are TRBV4-3 and TRBJ2-2; 15 bases map to TRBD2. This CDR3 comprises 19 residues. CDR1 is LGHNA, CDR2 YSLEER, per germline. J lost 7 bases, V lost 0 bases, and 9 bases had no gene match. The CDR3 nucleotides read TGCGCCAGCAGCCAAGAGTGGACTAGCGGGAGGGCCGGAGGCGGGGAGCTGTTTTTT. Amino acid sequence: CASSQEWTSGRAGGGELFF.

The rearrangement joins TRBV7-2 to TRBJ2-5; 7 bases line up with TRBD2. The CDR3 is 17 amino acids. The V segment lost 5 bases and the J segment 9 bases; nucleotides outside the gene matches: 21. Germline CDR1 and CDR2: SGHTA and FQGNSA. The CDR3 bases are TGTGCCAGCAGCCTTGGCCCGCGGGGGACCGGGAGGATGGCCCAGTACTTC. Its translation: CASSLGPRGTGRMAQYF.

This chain joins TRBV5-5 and TRBJ1-1; D may be TRBD1 (6 bases). Germline values: CDR1 SGHKS, CDR2 YYEKEE (reference sequence). The V end lost 0 bases, the J end lost 5 bases, and 14 bases lay between the germline ends. The CDR3 contains 15 residues. The CDR3 region is CASSLASGGQTEAFF. Here the CDR3 DNA reads TGTGCCAGCAGCTTGGCGAGCGGGGGGCAAACTGAAGCTTTCTTT. Full variable domain (rest looked up from reference TRBV5-5 and TRBJ1-1): DAGVTQSPTHLIKTRGQQVTLRCSPISGHKSVSWYQQVLGQGPQFIFQYYEKEERGRGNFPDRFSARQFPNYSSELNVNALLLGDSALYLCASSLASGGQTEAFFGQGTRLTVV.

This chain connects TRBV29-1 to TRBJ2-7, with 10 bases lining up with TRBD1. The V segment lost 6 bases and the J segment 1 base; nucleotides outside the gene matches: 9. Germline V gene data show CDR1 as SQVTM and CDR2 as ANQGSEA. CDR3 size: 15 residues. CDR3 nucleotides: TGCAGCGTCCCGGGAGGACAGGGGGATTCCTACGAGCAGTACTTC. This encodes CSVPGGQGDSYEQYF.

The chain joins TRBV5-4 to TRBJ1-2, with D perhaps TRBD1 (6 bases). The V gene's germline CDR1 is SGHNT and CDR2 YYREEE (reference sequence). Trimming shortened V by 4 bases and J by 5 bases, and 12 bases separated the two germline ends. The CDR3 is 13 residues long. The CDR3 reads CASSQRTAYGYTF. The CDR3, as DNA: TGTGCCAGCAGCCAGAGGACAGCTTATGGCTACACCTTC.

This clone was picked up one time. The chain uses TRBV2 and TRBJ2-5; 7 nucleotides align to TRBD2. Losses at the gene ends were 7 bases for V and 3 bases for J; bases not matched to a gene: 8. Germline assignment: CDR1 SNHLY and CDR2 FYNNEI. The CDR3 has 14 residues. The CDR3 loop reads CASKSFLAEETQYF. CDR3 in DNA: TGTGCCAGCAAGTCCTTTCTAGCGGAAGAGACCCAGTACTTC.

The chain combines TRBV6-6 with TRBJ1-4; 8 bases fit TRBD1. J lost 5 bases, V lost 7 bases, and 9 bases had no gene match. Looked up from germline, CDR1 is MNHNY and CDR2 is SVGAGI (reference sequence). The length of the CDR3 is 15 residues. CDR3 residues: CASTRIRGQNEKLFF. The CDR3 DNA sequence: TGTGCCAGCACCCGAATCAGGGGGCAGAATGAAAAACTGTTTTTT.

The rearrangement links TRBV7-3 to TRBJ1-1; D not certain. Germline CDR1 and CDR2: SGHTA and FQGTGA. The CDR3 covers 14 residues. Trimming took off 1 base at V and 2 bases at J, with 8 bases between the two ends. CDR3 sequence reads: CASSLMGRNTEAFF. DNA for the CDR3: TGTGCCAGCAGCTTAATGGGCAGAAACACTGAAGCTTTCTTT.

This clone was observed once. The J gene is TRBJ1-2, the V gene TRBV27, with D unresolved. Trimming took off 1 base at V and 2 bases at J, with 17 bases between the two ends. Germline V CDR1 and CDR2: MNHEY, SMNVEV (reference sequence). The CDR3 spans 17 residues. CDR3 sequence (DNA): TGTGCCAGCAGTTTATTGGAACTAGGAGGGCCAAACTATGGCTACACCTTC. This translates into CASSLLELGGPNYGYTF.

The V and J genes are TRBV29-1 and TRBJ2-2, with D tentatively TRBD2 (6 bases). Trimming shortened V by 6 bases and J by 3 bases, and 11 bases separated the two germline ends. The V gene's germline CDR1 is SQVTM and CDR2 ANQGSEA. This CDR3 is 13 amino acids long. The CDR3 DNA is TGCAGCGTCGCCGGGACTTACACCGGGGAGCTGTTTTTT. Encoded protein: CSVAGTYTGELFF.

CDR3 loop: CASSLAHVGGKSSYEQYF. The DNA for the CDR3 is TGTGCCAGCAGCTTAGCGCATGTTGGGGGGAAAAGCTCCTACGAGCAGTACTTC. The chain has TRBV7-9 and TRBJ2-7, with D possibly TRBD2 on 6 matching bases. Germline loops: CDR1 SEHNR, CDR2 FQNEAQ (reference sequence). This CDR3 is 18 amino acids long. V lost 0 bases, J lost 0 bases, and 18 bases lay in between.

The V call is TRBV30, the J call TRBJ1-2, with a tentative D call TRBD1 (5 bases). V shed 2 bases and J shed 3 bases, with 10 bases lying between them. Germline V gene data show CDR1 as GTSNPN and CDR2 as SVGIG (reference sequence). The CDR3 has 13 residues. In DNA, the CDR3 is TGTGCCTGGAGTAATAGGGGCGACTATGGCTACACCTTC. It translates to CAWSNRGDYGYTF.

V and J are TRBV13 and TRBJ2-3; D gene uncertain. Trimming pared 5 bases from V and 3 bases from J, leaving 21 bases between. CDR3 length: 17 amino acids. Germline V gene data show CDR1 as PRHDT and CDR2 as FYEKMQ (reference sequence). The CDR3 protein is CASSLTHRRSATDTQYF. CDR3 nucleotide sequence: TGTGCCAGCAGCCTTACCCATAGGCGGTCAGCAACAGATACGCAGTATTTT.

J is TRBJ2-5 and V is TRBV5-4, with TRBD2 matching over 8 bases. From germline, CDR1 is SGHNT and CDR2 YYREEE (reference sequence). The CDR3 has 15 residues. V dropped 0 bases and J dropped 2; count of bases not matched to a gene: 3. This chain's CDR3 is CASSLAERGQETQYF. CDR3 DNA sequence: TGTGCCAGCAGCTTGGCGGAGCGGGGGCAAGAGACCCAGTACTTC. Full variable domain (outside the CDR3, taken from reference TRBV5-4 and TRBJ2-5): ETGVTQSPTHLIKTRGQQVTLRCSSQSGHNTVSWYQQALGQGPQFIFQYYREEENGRGNFPPRFSGLQFPNYSSELNVNALELDDSALYLCASSLAERGQETQYFGPGTRLLVL.

The J gene is TRBJ1-2, the V gene TRBV11-2; D possibly corresponds to TRBD1 (6 bases). Germline CDR1 reads SGHAT; CDR2 reads FQNNGV. V was cut by 4 bases and J by 4 bases, with 10 bases left in between. CDR3 size: 13 residues. The CDR3 DNA reads TGTGCCAGCAGCTCTGACAGGAGCTATGGCTACACCTTC. The encoded protein is CASSSDRSYGYTF.

This clone was seen only a few times. The V call is TRBV2, the J call TRBJ1-4, with D unresolved. V was cut by 6 bases and J by 0 bases, with 11 bases left in between. The V gene's germline CDR1 is SNHLY and CDR2 FYNNEI. This CDR3 region has 15 residues. The chain's CDR3 is CASRAYSSTNEKLFF. The CDR3 nucleotides read TGTGCCAGCAGGGCATACAGTTCAACTAATGAAAAACTGTTTTTT.

The J gene is TRBJ2-6, the V gene TRBV19, with 7 bases fitting TRBD2. CDR1 and CDR2 (germline): LNHDA, SQIVND (reference sequence). The V gene end was trimmed by 7 bases and the J gene end by 2 bases; junction bases not matched to a gene: 5. This CDR3 is built from 15 residues. CDR3 sequence: CASTAGIAGANVLTF. CDR3 bases: TGTGCCAGTACAGCGGGGATTGCTGGGGCCAACGTCCTGACTTTC.

This clone was recorded only once. The V call is TRBV27, the J call TRBJ2-7; the match to TRBD1 covers 9 bases. Trimming cost V 1 base and J 9 bases; bases outside gene matches: 7. The V gene's germline CDR1 is MNHEY and CDR2 SMNVEV (reference sequence). This CDR3 comprises 14 residues. The CDR3: CASSLLEQGARQYF. CDR3 DNA sequence: TGTGCCAGCAGTTTATTGGAACAGGGGGCCAGGCAGTACTTC.

Concerning this clone itself: Compared with germline, one end of the junction differs, possibly owing to a read error. J is TRBJ2-1 and V is TRBV29-1, with 11 positions matching TRBD2. This CDR3 region has 13 residues. Germline V gene lookup returns CDR1 SQVTM and CDR2 ANQGSEA. CDR3 coding DNA: TGCAGCGTGGGACTAGCGGCCTATAATGAGCAGTTCTTC. Translating gives CSVGLAAYNEQFF.

V usage is TRBV7-3 and J usage is TRBJ2-2, with D perhaps TRBD2 (6 bases). The V end was cut by 6 bases, the J end by 0 bases, with 8 bases between. The CDR3 totals 14 residues. In germline, CDR1 is SGHTA, CDR2 FQGTGA. This CDR3 reads CASSRLANTGELFF. CDR3 sequence (DNA): TGTGCCAGCAGTCGACTAGCGAACACCGGGGAGCTGTTTTTT.

This chain links TRBV5-1 with TRBJ1-2, with 9 bases aligning to TRBD1. CDR3 length: 13 residues. In germline, CDR1 is SGHRS, CDR2 YFSETQ. V trimming: 3 bases; J trimming: 3 bases; junction bases outside the gene matches: 0. The CDR3 here is CASSWDRDYGYTF. DNA of the CDR3: TGCGCCAGCAGCTGGGACAGGGACTATGGCTACACCTTC.

The chain is built from TRBV7-9 and TRBJ2-1; D is unresolved. V lost 1 base and J 6 bases, leaving 13 bases between the germline ends. This CDR3 is 15 amino acids long. Germline lookup yields CDR1 SEHNR and CDR2 FQNEAQ (reference sequence). In DNA form, the CDR3 reads TGTGCCAGCAGCTTAGTTGCGGTACCGACCAATGAGCAGTTCTTC. Translation: CASSLVAVPTNEQFF.

The genes are TRBV19 and TRBJ1-2; no clear D gene. The CDR3 spans 13 residues. Between the trimmed V and J ends, which lost 3 bases and 4 bases, there was a span of 9 bases. The germline CDR1 and CDR2 sequences are LNHDA and SQIVND (reference sequence). The CDR3 loop reads CASSISQRYGYTF. DNA for the CDR3: TGTGCCAGTAGTATCTCTCAGCGCTATGGCTACACCTTC.

This clone was seen only once. The chain's CDR3 is CATSRDLGVLSGNTIYF. The CDR3 region has the DNA TGTGCCACCAGCAGAGACCTCGGGGTGCTCTCTGGAAACACCATATATTTT. The chain combines TRBV15 with TRBJ1-3, with D unresolved. V lost 0 bases and J lost 0, with 12 bases in between. Germline V gives CDR1 LNHNV, CDR2 YYDKDF (reference sequence). The CDR3 is 17 amino acids.

This chain joins TRBV4-3 and TRBJ2-7; 11 nucleotides line up with TRBD2. The CDR3 runs to 19 residues. The germline CDR1 and CDR2 sequences are LGHNA and YSLEER. Unmatched junction bases numbered 12, after V lost 0 bases and J lost 2 bases. CDR3 sequence reads: CASSQDHRGLAGGAYEQYF. The CDR3 nucleotides are TGCGCCAGCAGCCAAGATCATAGGGGGTTAGCGGGAGGGGCCTACGAGCAGTACTTC.

J is TRBJ2-2 and V is TRBV27; TRBD1 is a possible D gene (6 bases). Per the germline V gene, CDR1 is MNHEY and CDR2 is SMNVEV (reference sequence). Trimming took 6 bases from V and 4 from J, leaving 15 bases between them. This CDR3 contains 15 residues. CDR3 residues: CASRLGRTVTGELFF. The CDR3 region has the DNA TGTGCCAGCAGGCTCGGTAGGACAGTCACCGGGGAGCTGTTTTTT.

The chain couples TRBV11-2 to TRBJ2-5; 16 bases are shared with TRBD2. Germline assignment: CDR1 SGHAT and CDR2 FQNNGV. After removal of 7 bases from V and 5 bases from J, the junction contained 10 bases not matched to a gene. The CDR3 runs 17 residues. The CDR3 DNA reads as TGTGCCAGCACCGGGGGGACTAGCGGGAGGGCCGGGGAGACCCAGTACTTC. Amino acids: CASTGGTSGRAGETQYF. The complete variable domain, with remaining parts taken from reference TRBV11-2 and TRBJ2-5, reads EAGVAQSPRYKIIEKRQSVAFWCNPISGHATLYWYQQILGQGPKLLIQFQNNGVVDDSQLPKDRFSAERLKGVDSTLKIQPAKLEDSAVYLCASTGGTSGRAGETQYFGPGTRLLVL.

Only one count was recorded for this clone. The gene calls are TRBV7-3 and TRBJ1-1; possibly TRBD1 for D (5 bases). Germline CDR1 is SGHTA and CDR2 is FQGTGA. The V and J ends lost 2 bases and 1 base respectively, with 5 bases between them. The CDR3 is 13 amino acids. This CDR3 is CASSLQGNTEAFF. CDR3 in DNA: TGTGCCAGCAGCTTACAGGGGAACACTGAAGCTTTCTTT.